This TCR beta chain was captured in a study of T cell repertoires in cytomegalovirus infection (dated by TCRdb to the late 2010s). Study-level background: Alongside well-studied HLA-B-restricted epitopes, the peptide stimulations were aimed at recently identified HLA-C-restricted CMV epitopes, whose presentation resists viral immunomodulation. Donor HLA type was relevant to the analysis, as public TCR beta signatures indicated carriage of CMV infection together with the matching HLA type. Results the study describes overall, beyond this receptor: The ex vivo response was dominated by HLA-C-restricted CMV-specific TCR beta clonotypes, which also provided the single most frequent clonotype in two of eight donors. In both this cohort and an independent cohort of 352 donors, the cumulative frequency of public TCR beta family members distinguished carriers of CMV infection plus the relevant HLA type.

The sequencer was an Illumina HiSeq 1500. The public reads were reprocessed in TCRdb via fastp at Q25 and MiXCR, keeping in-frame beta chains. Here each entry gathers all rows of one CDR3 protein and keeps the most common genes and DNA. The sample table records 750,000 to 950,000 distinct CDR3 sequences; 25% to 35% of these occur just once. The ten largest clones represent roughly 14% of the sample. This clonotype has just a few counts. The specificity of this receptor is unknown. Per-base qualities were not stored, and no clone one base away is much larger. The label giving this sample's treatment or condition can be read as: in vitro stimulation with specific CMV peptide epitopes to enrich CMV-specific T cells. V is cut by 1 base and J by 1 base, and the space between the germline ends is 5 bases. Including cysteine and phenylalanine, the CDR3 has 14 amino acids. Left in the record is the CDR3 DNA by itself, 42 bases read in frame from the first base. CDR1 and CDR2 are read off the germline V gene (reference sequence) as SEHNR and FQNEAQ.

The source material was cultured CD8+ T cells from PBMCs, sampled from culture after CMV antigen stimulation. This sequence was found in a human donor in good health (CMV status not recorded). Some clones in this sample may be carry-over from other donors' samples. The receptor chain draws on TRBV7-9 and TRBJ1-5, with no confidently assigned D gene. The sequenced DNA is TGTGCCAGCAGCTTAGTGGAGAGCAATCAGCCCCAGCATTTT. Translation gives CASSLVESNQPQHF.